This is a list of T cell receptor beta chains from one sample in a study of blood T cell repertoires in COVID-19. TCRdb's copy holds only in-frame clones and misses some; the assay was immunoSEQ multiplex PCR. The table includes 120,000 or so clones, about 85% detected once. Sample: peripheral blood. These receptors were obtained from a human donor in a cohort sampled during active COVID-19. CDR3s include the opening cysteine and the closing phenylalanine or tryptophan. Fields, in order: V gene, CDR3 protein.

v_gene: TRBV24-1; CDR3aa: CATIGGSGTDTQYF
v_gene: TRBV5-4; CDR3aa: CASSFSGETQYF
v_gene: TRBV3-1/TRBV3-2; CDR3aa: CASSQEERDKGGDYEQYF
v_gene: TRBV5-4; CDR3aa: CASSLDTRNNEQFF
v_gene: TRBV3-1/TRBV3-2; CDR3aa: CASSQDLLAGGKGNEQFF
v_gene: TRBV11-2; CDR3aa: CASSLRGAGGQRRQQFF
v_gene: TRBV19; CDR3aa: CATRLGRDTQYF
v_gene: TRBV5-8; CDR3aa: CASSLDSIRTEAFF
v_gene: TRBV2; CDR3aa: CASNKGASGYEQYF
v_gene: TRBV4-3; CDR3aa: CASSSRGTGELFF
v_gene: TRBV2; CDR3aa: CASRGEGEQFF
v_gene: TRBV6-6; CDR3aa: CASSRDRSYRGYTF
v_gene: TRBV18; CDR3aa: CASSPVVGLAGNTGELFF
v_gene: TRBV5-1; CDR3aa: CASSPGQGTGELFF
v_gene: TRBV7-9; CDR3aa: CASSFGTGGLNTEAFF
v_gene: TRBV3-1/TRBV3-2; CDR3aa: CASSLMGAGLYNEQFF
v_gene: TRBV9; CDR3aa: CASSARTSRANVLTF
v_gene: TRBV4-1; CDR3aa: CASSLQFTLNNEQFF
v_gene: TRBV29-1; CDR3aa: CSVFDRGRNTEAFF
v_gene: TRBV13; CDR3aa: CASSLASGGYTF
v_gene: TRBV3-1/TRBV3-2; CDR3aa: CASSQDSIGGSPLHF
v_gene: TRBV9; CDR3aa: CASSVDLYNEQFF
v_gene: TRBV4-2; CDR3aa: CASSRTSETYEQYF
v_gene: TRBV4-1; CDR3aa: CASSPRDSYGYTF
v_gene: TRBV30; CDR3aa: CAWNLQGSGNTIYF
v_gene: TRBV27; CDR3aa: CASSLTSGAYEQYF
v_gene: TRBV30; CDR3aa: CAWSDGLPYEQYF
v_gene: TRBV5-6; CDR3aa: CASSARSGIREELFF
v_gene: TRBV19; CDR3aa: CASSTPTGTGATEAFF
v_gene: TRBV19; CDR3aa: CASSPPTLAGNTGELFF
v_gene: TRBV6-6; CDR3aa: CASSLTGLLANYGYTF
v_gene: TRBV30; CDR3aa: CAWSQGNYGYTF
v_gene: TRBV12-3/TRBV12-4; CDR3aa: CASSFYRSEKQYF
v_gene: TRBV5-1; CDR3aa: CASSLGGGTEAFF
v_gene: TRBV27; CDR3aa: CASNSRDSNTGELFF
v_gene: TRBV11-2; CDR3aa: CASSLEGQRNTEAFF
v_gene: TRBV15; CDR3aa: CATSRGPGVLSYNEQFF
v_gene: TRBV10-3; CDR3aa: CAISLGGGQGAYGYGYTF
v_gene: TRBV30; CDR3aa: CAWSPEVGNGYTF
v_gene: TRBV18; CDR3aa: CASSPWTGEGSPLHF
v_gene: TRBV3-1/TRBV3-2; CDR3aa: CASSQVGTGTGEQYF
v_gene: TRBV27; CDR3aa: CASRSAGPTEAFF
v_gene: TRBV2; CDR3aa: CASSKQGLAGTGELFF
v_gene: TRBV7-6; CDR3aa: CASSLDRRVLNEKLFF
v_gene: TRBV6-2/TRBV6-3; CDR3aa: CASSGGLAASIDTQYF